The entry below gives a single TCR beta chain sequence along with its context. The germline gives CDR1 SGHTA, CDR2 FQGNSA. The V segment lost 5 bases and the J segment 4 bases; nucleotides outside the gene matches: 13. The CDR3 runs to 16 residues. This entry belongs to a study of blood T cell repertoires in COVID-19. Study in general: The cDNA or gDNA used as material had been derived from T cells, B-cell-depleted T cells, or PBMCs.

Clones were sequenced by immunoSEQ multiplex PCR, and TCRdb holds only the in-frame ones, with some missing. The repertoire holds some 99,000 clones, with 90% as singletons. The sequenced sample consisted of peripheral blood. The TCR was taken from a human donor in a cohort sampled during active COVID-19. This sequence joins TRBV7-2 and TRBJ2-7; 8 bases line up with TRBD1. The CDR3 nucleotides are TGTGCCAGCAGCGCCCGACAGGGGCGGCTTACGTACGAGCAGTACTTC. As protein: CASSARQGRLTYEQYF.